The T cell receptor (beta chain) described here comes from a study of Ad26.COV2.S vaccination and SARS-CoV-2 variants. Trimming removed 3 bases at V and 3 bases at J, with 18 bases between. Germline V gives CDR1 SQVTM, CDR2 ANQGSEA. CDR3 length equals 16 residues. Note on this clone: No antigen is known for it.

General study points: Measures of TCR breadth and depth may have fallen short of total T cell responses. With respect to non-spike TCR breadth, vaccine and placebo recipients were similar. Substantial post-vaccination breadth of spike-specific CD8+ and CD4+ T cell responses was reported.

Sequencing used immunoSEQ multiplex PCR; TCRdb keeps in-frame clones, though not all of them. The sample records 300,000 to 450,000 clones, approximately 90% being singletons. The sequence was obtained from a human donor who had recovered from COVID-19. The genes are TRBV29-1 and TRBJ2-1, with D perhaps matching TRBD1 or TRBD2 (5 bases each). The starting material was peripheral blood, obtained after recovery from COVID-19. In DNA form, the CDR3 reads TGCAGCGTTGATCGTGAGGGGTTTTCTATCTACAATGAGCAGTTCTTC. As protein: CSVDREGFSIYNEQFF.